A single sample is the source of the 27 T cell receptor beta chains below, sequenced in a study of cytomegalovirus exposure and HLA in healthy donors. The study ran its PCR with 60 Vbeta and 13 Jbeta primers. Repertoires were generated with immunoSEQ multiplex PCR, while TCRdb's copy carries only in-frame clones and drops some. The sample consists of around 150,000 clones, roughly three quarters of them appearing once. The source material was PBMCs. These receptors were taken from a male donor in good health and CMV-seronegative.

This clone was picked up one time. The V call is TRBV5-8, the J call TRBJ2-2; 8 bases are shared with TRBD1. The V gene end was trimmed by 2 bases and the J gene end by 1 base; junction bases not matched to a gene: 4. The V gene's germline CDR1 is SGHTS and CDR2 YDEGEE. The CDR3 loop spans 16 amino acids. The CDR3 loop is CASSLTGTGNTGELFF. In DNA, the CDR3 is TGTGCCAGCAGCTTAACCGGGACAGGGAACACCGGGGAGCTGTTTTTT.

This rearrangement joins TRBV4-2 to TRBJ1-2; no definite D call. This CDR3 region has 14 residues. Germline-derived CDR1 and CDR2 are LGHNA and YNFKEQ. V was shortened by 0 bases and J by 8 bases, with 13 bases between the two germline ends. The CDR3 nucleotides are TGTGCCAGCAGCCAAGATTGGGCAGCTGAGGGCTACACCTTC. Translation: CASSQDWAAEGYTF.

The chain combines TRBV5-4 with TRBJ1-2; D not resolved. The length of the CDR3 is 13 residues. Trimming pared 4 bases from V and 8 bases from J, leaving 15 bases between. The germline CDR1 and CDR2 sequences are SGHNT and YYREEE (reference sequence). This CDR3 is CASSRHGEGGYTF. CDR3 bases: TGTGCCAGCAGCCGCCATGGGGAGGGAGGCTACACCTTC. Full variable domain (rest looked up from reference TRBV5-4 and TRBJ1-2): ETGVTQSPTHLIKTRGQQVTLRCSSQSGHNTVSWYQQALGQGPQFIFQYYREEENGRGNFPPRFSGLQFPNYSSELNVNALELDDSALYLCASSRHGEGGYTFGSGTRLTVV.

This clone was observed a few times. The CDR3 DNA follows: TGCAGCGTTCAAGTCAGGGCTCTAGACACTGAAGCTTTCTTT. This codes for CSVQVRALDTEAFF. The chain combines TRBV29-1 with TRBJ1-1, with TRBD1 as a possible D gene (5 bases). Germline V gene lookup returns CDR1 SQVTM and CDR2 ANQGSEA. The CDR3 is 14 residues long. V dropped 5 bases and J dropped 3 bases, with 16 bases sitting between them.

The chain recombines TRBV19 with TRBJ2-6; D call uncertain. The CDR3 consists of 15 residues. Trimming stripped 5 bases from V and 0 bases from J, with 8 bases between. Looked up from germline, CDR1 is LNHDA and CDR2 is SQIVND (reference sequence). CDR3 nucleotide sequence: TGTGCCAGTAGTGGCTACAGCTCTGGGGCCAACGTCCTGACTTTC. Translated: CASSGYSSGANVLTF. The whole variable domain, remainder taken from reference TRBV19 and TRBJ2-6, is DGGITQSPKYLFRKEGQNVTLSCEQNLNHDAMYWYRQDPGQGLRLIYYSQIVNDFQKGDIAEGYSVSREKKESFPLTVTSAQKNPTAFYLCASSGYSSGANVLTFGAGSRLTVL.

J is TRBJ1-1 and V is TRBV4-1; D not certain. V gave up 4 bases and J gave up 1 base, with 13 bases separating them. Germline V CDR1 and CDR2: MGHRA, YSYEKL. This CDR3 comprises 15 residues. In nucleotides, the CDR3 is TGCGCCAGCAGCCTAGGGCCGGGAGAGAACACTGAAGCTTTCTTT. As protein: CASSLGPGENTEAFF.

This rearrangement joins TRBV5-1 to TRBJ2-5, with a tentative D call TRBD2 (5 bases). The CDR3 runs 14 residues. In germline, CDR1 is SGHRS, CDR2 YFSETQ. V was cut by 0 bases and J by 1 base, with 7 bases left in between. The CDR3 DNA is TGCGCCAGCAGCTTGGGAGCGGTCCAAGAGACCCAGTACTTC. It is translated as CASSLGAVQETQYF.

The chain joins TRBV30 to TRBJ2-7; the match to TRBD2 covers 9 bases. In germline, CDR1 is GTSNPN, CDR2 SVGIG (reference sequence). The CDR3 contains 13 residues. Trimming cost V 0 bases and J 6 bases; bases outside gene matches: 3. DNA of the CDR3: TGTGCCTGGAGTGTGCTAGCGGGGATCGAGCAGTACTTC. Translation: CAWSVLAGIEQYF.

This chain joins TRBV7-8 and TRBJ1-1, with D unclear. CDR1 and CDR2 (germline): SGHVS, FQNEAQ. The CDR3 extends over 13 amino acids. Trimming pared 4 bases from V and 1 base from J, leaving 7 bases between. DNA of the CDR3: TGTGCCAGCAGCTCCGTCCCGAACACTGAAGCTTTCTTT. It encodes CASSSVPNTEAFF.

This clone has just one count. V and J are TRBV7-2 and TRBJ2-7, with 9 bases fitting TRBD2. V lost 4 bases, J lost 2 bases, and 6 bases stayed unmatched. This CDR3 is 15 amino acids long. Germline lookup yields CDR1 SGHTA and CDR2 FQGNSA. This CDR3 reads CASSSEPSGAYEQYF. The DNA for the CDR3 is TGTGCCAGCAGCTCGGAACCTAGCGGGGCCTACGAGCAGTACTTC.

The CDR3: CASSFKGLGGRLNEQYF. As DNA, the CDR3 is TGTGCCAGCAGTTTTAAAGGTCTGGGGGGGCGCCTGAACGAGCAGTACTTC. The chain has TRBV27 and TRBJ2-7; D might be TRBD2 (7 bases). V lost 3 bases, J lost 5 bases, and 23 bases lay in between. Germline lookup yields CDR1 MNHEY and CDR2 SMNVEV (reference sequence). This CDR3 spans 17 amino acids.

The chain combines TRBV5-4 with TRBJ1-6; D is uncertain. This CDR3 is 16 amino acids long. The V end was cut by 4 bases, the J end by 5 bases, with 16 bases between. CDR1 and CDR2 from the germline V gene are SGHNT and YYREEE (reference sequence). CDR3 region: CASSAERPGNNSPLHF. CDR3 sequence (DNA): TGTGCCAGCAGCGCAGAGAGACCCGGGAATAATTCACCCCTCCACTTT.

The DNA for the CDR3 is TGTGCCAGCGTCTCCGGGACTGGACGGAGAAACACCATATATTTT. It is translated as CASVSGTGRRNTIYF. The chain carries TRBV6-5 and TRBJ1-3, with TRBD1 as a possible D gene (5 bases). Germline CDR1 reads MNHEY; CDR2 reads SVGAGI. This CDR3 has 15 residues. V was pared by 8 bases and J by 5 bases, with 19 bases between.

The J gene is TRBJ1-5, the V gene TRBV2; D not resolved. The CDR3 totals 14 residues. The V and J ends lost 6 bases and 3 bases respectively, with 12 bases between them. The germline V gene encodes CDR1 SNHLY and CDR2 FYNNEI. This CDR3 reads CASRGGGVNQPQHF. Here the CDR3 DNA reads TGTGCCAGCAGGGGAGGAGGAGTCAATCAGCCCCAGCATTTT.

Here the CDR3 DNA reads TGTGCCAGCAGCTTACTAGCGGGGGAGGTATACGAGCAGTACTTC. Its protein product is CASSLLAGEVYEQYF. The J gene is TRBJ2-7, the V gene TRBV7-3, with 10 bases identical to TRBD2. This CDR3 has 15 residues. After removal of 2 bases from V and 4 bases from J, the junction contained 5 bases not matched to a gene. CDR1 and CDR2 (germline): SGHTA, FQGTGA.

As to this clone: Compared with germline, one end of the junction differs, possibly owing to a read error. CDR3 DNA sequence: TGTGCTAGCAGCTTAAGCGGGGGGCAAGAGACCCAGTACTTC. Protein sequence: CASSLSGGQETQYF. This chain links TRBV7-7 with TRBJ2-5, with 9 bases lining up with TRBD2. The CDR3 has 14 residues. Germline CDR1 SSHAT, CDR2 FNYEAQ (reference sequence). Combining the CDR3 with reference TRBV7-7 and TRBJ2-5 gives the whole variable domain GAGVSQSPRYKVTKRGQDVTLRCDPISSHATLYWYQQALGQGPEFLTYFNYEAQPDKSGLPSDRFSAERPEGSISTLTIQRTEQRDSAMYRCASSLSGGQETQYFGPGTRLLVL.

The chain recombines TRBV19 with TRBJ1-3, with D possibly being TRBD1 (6 bases). Germline CDR1 LNHDA, CDR2 SQIVND (reference sequence). This CDR3 is built from 18 residues. Trimming took off 2 bases at V and 0 bases at J, with 17 bases between the two ends. CDR3 loop: CASSISGARGNSGNTIYF. CDR3 nucleotides: TGTGCCAGTAGTATATCCGGGGCCAGGGGCAACTCTGGAAACACCATATATTTT. Full variable domain (rest looked up from reference TRBV19 and TRBJ1-3): DGGITQSPKYLFRKEGQNVTLSCEQNLNHDAMYWYRQDPGQGLRLIYYSQIVNDFQKGDIAEGYSVSREKKESFPLTVTSAQKNPTAFYLCASSISGARGNSGNTIYFGEGSWLTVV.

The genes are TRBV11-2 and TRBJ1-1; 8 nucleotides match TRBD1. Germline trimming cut 0 bases from V and 6 bases from J; bases unmatched to any gene: 3. The germline CDR1 and CDR2 sequences are SGHAT and FQNNGV. This CDR3 contains 14 residues. CDR3 region: CASSLEDRAAEAFF. CDR3 DNA: TGTGCCAGCAGCTTAGAGGACAGGGCGGCTGAAGCTTTCTTT.

This clone was seen only a few times. The chain recombines TRBV6-6 with TRBJ1-5, with a possible D match to TRBD1 (5 bases). Germline values: CDR1 MNHNY, CDR2 SVGAGI (reference sequence). Trimming took 0 bases from V and 12 from J, leaving 18 bases between them. This CDR3 has 15 amino acids. CDR3 amino acids: CASSYSTGVRSGQHF. In DNA form, the CDR3 reads TGTGCCAGCAGTTACTCGACGGGGGTCAGGAGTGGCCAGCATTTT.

V and J are TRBV15 and TRBJ1-4, with D possibly matching TRBD1 (5 bases). The germline V gene encodes CDR1 LNHNV and CDR2 YYDKDF (reference sequence). Trimming shortened V by 0 bases and J by 11 bases, and 13 bases separated the two germline ends. The CDR3 has 14 amino acids. CDR3 sequence reads: CATSRDVTGEKLFF. The DNA for the CDR3 is TGTGCCACCAGCAGAGATGTAACGGGGGAGAAACTGTTTTTT.

CDR3 bases: TGTGCCAGCAGCTTAACCAGGCGCTCTGAAGCTTTCTTT. Protein sequence: CASSLTRRSEAFF. The chain has TRBV7-3 and TRBJ1-1; D is unclear. This CDR3 contains 13 residues. Trimming took off 0 bases at V and 6 bases at J, with 8 bases between the two ends. Germline CDR1 and CDR2: SGHTA and FQGTGA.

The V and J genes are TRBV5-4 and TRBJ1-1, with TRBD1 identical over 11 bases. CDR1 is SGHNT, CDR2 YYREEE, per germline (reference sequence). V lost 4 bases, J lost 4 bases, and 6 bases stayed unmatched. This CDR3 is built from 15 residues. The CDR3 is CASSARTGGRTEAFF. CDR3 sequence (DNA): TGTGCCAGCAGCGCTAGGACAGGGGGCCGCACTGAAGCTTTCTTT.

The J gene is TRBJ2-3, the V gene TRBV7-6, with TRBD2 matching over 8 bases. CDR3 length equals 16 residues. V lost 4 bases to trimming and J lost 3 bases; unmatched junction nucleotides: 9. CDR1 and CDR2 (germline): SGHVS, FNYEAQ. The CDR3 nucleotides are TGTGCCAGCAGCTCCCACGGGGGGGCGGGGACAGATACGCAGTATTTT. Protein product: CASSSHGGAGTDTQYF.

This chain links TRBV2 with TRBJ1-5; 8 bases map to TRBD1. Per the germline V gene, CDR1 is SNHLY and CDR2 is FYNNEI. The CDR3 is 13 residues long. The V segment lost 10 bases and the J segment 6 bases; nucleotides outside the gene matches: 8. The CDR3: CATAEQGGQPQHF. The CDR3 region has the DNA TGTGCCACCGCAGAACAGGGGGGTCAGCCCCAGCATTTT.

This clone was counted between two and nine times. One end of the junction does not line up with germline, which may come from a read error. The rearrangement links TRBV7-7 to TRBJ2-5, with a possible D match to TRBD1 (5 bases). The CDR3 has 15 amino acids. The germline gives CDR1 SSHAT, CDR2 FNYEAQ (reference sequence). CDR3 DNA: TGTGCTAGCAGCCGTTCCAGAAGGCCAGGGGAGACCCAGTACTTC. Encoded protein: CASSRSRRPGETQYF.

In DNA, the CDR3 is TGTGCCAGCAGCTTAGCGGCTAGCGGGGGCTACGAGCAGTACTTC. Its protein is CASSLAASGGYEQYF. The chain employs TRBV7-8 and TRBJ2-7; 10 bases are shared with TRBD2. CDR3 length: 15 amino acids. Germline V lookup: CDR1 SGHVS, CDR2 FQNEAQ. Germline trimming cut 0 bases from V and 3 bases from J; bases unmatched to any gene: 2. Based on the CDR3 plus reference TRBV7-8 and TRBJ2-7, the full variable domain is GAGVSQSPRYKVAKRGQDVALRCDPISGHVSLFWYQQALGQGPEFLTYFQNEAQLDKSGLPSDRFFAERPEGSVSTLKIQRTQQEDSAVYLCASSLAASGGYEQYFGPGTRLTVT.

The V and J genes are TRBV23-1 and TRBJ1-2; TRBD1 aligns across 8 bases. TRBV23-1 is given ORF status, its function remaining uncertain. V lost 7 bases and J lost 5; bases outside the gene matches: 12. This CDR3 has 15 amino acids. The CDR3 DNA sequence: TGCGCCAGCACCAACCCCCGGGACAGGAAGTATGGCTACACCTTC. This sequence encodes CASTNPRDRKYGYTF.